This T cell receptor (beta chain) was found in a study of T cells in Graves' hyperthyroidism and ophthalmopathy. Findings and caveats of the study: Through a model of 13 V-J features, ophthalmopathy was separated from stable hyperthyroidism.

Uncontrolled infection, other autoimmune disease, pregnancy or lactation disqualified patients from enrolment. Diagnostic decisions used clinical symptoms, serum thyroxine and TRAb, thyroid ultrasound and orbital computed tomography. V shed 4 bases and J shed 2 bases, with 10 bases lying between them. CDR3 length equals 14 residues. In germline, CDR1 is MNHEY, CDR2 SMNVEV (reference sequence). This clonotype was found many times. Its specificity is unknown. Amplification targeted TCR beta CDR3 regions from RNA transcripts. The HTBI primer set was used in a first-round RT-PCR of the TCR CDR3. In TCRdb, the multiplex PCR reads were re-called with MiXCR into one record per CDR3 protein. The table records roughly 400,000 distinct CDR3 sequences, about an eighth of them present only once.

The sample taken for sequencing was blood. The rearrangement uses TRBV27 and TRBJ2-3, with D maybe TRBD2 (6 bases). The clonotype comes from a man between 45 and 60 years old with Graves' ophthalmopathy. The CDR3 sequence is CASSSGLNTDTQYF. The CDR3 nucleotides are TGTGCCAGCAGTTCGGGACTCAACACAGATACGCAGTATTTT.